Presented here are 11 T cell receptor beta chains from one specimen sequenced in a study of blood T cell repertoires in COVID-19. Assay used: immunoSEQ multiplex PCR; TCRdb lists only in-frame clones, some missing. The sample includes fewer than 450,000 clones, 90% seen only once; the top ten take approximately 0.65%. Material: PBMCs or T cells enriched from blood (not recorded which). These receptors were taken from a man between 18 and 29 years old who had recovered from COVID-19.

The chain links TRBV11-2 to TRBJ2-3, with TRBD2 as a possible D gene (6 bases). Trimming shortened V by 0 bases and J by 7 bases, and 8 bases separated the two germline ends. This CDR3 comprises 13 residues. The germline V gene has CDR1 SGHAT and CDR2 FQNNGV. CDR3 bases: TGTGCCAGCAGCTTAGAGGGGGGTAATACGCAGTATTTT. This encodes CASSLEGGNTQYF. The whole variable domain, remainder taken from reference TRBV11-2 and TRBJ2-3, is EAGVAQSPRYKIIEKRQSVAFWCNPISGHATLYWYQQILGQGPKLLIQFQNNGVVDDSQLPKDRFSAERLKGVDSTLKIQPAKLEDSAVYLCASSLEGGNTQYFGPGTRLTVL.

The rearrangement joins TRBV15 to TRBJ2-3; maybe TRBD2 (6 bases). Trimming removed 2 bases at V and 5 bases at J, with 11 bases between. CDR3 length: 14 residues. The germline V gene has CDR1 LNHNV and CDR2 YYDKDF (reference sequence). The CDR3 nucleotides read TGTGCCACCAGCAGAAGGGAGGCCGGAGATACGCAGTATTTT. Translated: CATSRREAGDTQYF.

The rearrangement uses TRBV11-2 and TRBJ2-3; tentative D call: TRBD2 (6 bases). The V gene lost 5 bases and the J gene lost 2 bases, with 14 bases spanning the gap. The length of the CDR3 is 15 residues. Per the germline V gene, CDR1 is SGHAT and CDR2 is FQNNGV. CDR3 DNA: TGTGCCAGCAGCCCCGGGGGAGCCTACACAGATACGCAGTATTTT. This gives the protein CASSPGGAYTDTQYF.

This sequence joins TRBV2 and TRBJ2-7; TRBD1 matches 10 bases. Trimming at V came to 6 bases and at J to 3 bases, leaving 5 bases not matched to a gene. Germline V gene sequence: CDR1 SNHLY, CDR2 FYNNEI. This CDR3 region has 14 residues. The CDR3 DNA reads TGTGCCAGCAGAGGGACAGGGGATCACTACGAGCAGTACTTC. It is translated as CASRGTGDHYEQYF. The full variable domain, its missing parts supplied by reference TRBV2 and TRBJ2-7, is EPEVTQTPSHQVTQMGQEVILRCVPISNHLYFYWYRQILGQKVEFLVSFYNNEISEKSEIFDDQFSVERPDGSNFTLKIRSTKLEDSAMYFCASRGTGDHYEQYFGPGTRLTVT.

The chain links TRBV5-8 to TRBJ2-3; D is unclear. CDR3 size: 15 residues. Trimming took off 0 bases at V and 2 bases at J, with 10 bases between the two ends. Germline V CDR1 and CDR2: SGHTS, YDEGEE. The CDR3 sequence is CASSLVSRYTDTQYF. Written as DNA, the CDR3 is TGTGCCAGCAGCTTGGTCTCCCGGTACACAGATACGCAGTATTTT.

V usage is TRBV4-1 and J usage is TRBJ1-5; perhaps TRBD1 as D (6 bases). CDR1 and CDR2 (germline): MGHRA, YSYEKL. The CDR3 runs 14 residues. Trimming cost V 0 bases and J 5 bases, with 8 bases left between them. CDR3 sequence (DNA): TGCGCCAGCAGCCAAGATCACAGGGATCAGCCCCAGCATTTT. Translated: CASSQDHRDQPQHF.

This chain joins TRBV4-1 and TRBJ1-4; 8 nucleotides align to TRBD1. Germline V lookup: CDR1 MGHRA, CDR2 YSYEKL. There are 14 residues in the CDR3. Trimming cost V 2 bases and J 6 bases; bases outside gene matches: 2. DNA of the CDR3: TGCGCCAGCAGCCAACCGGGACAGGATGAAAAACTGTTTTTT. Translated: CASSQPGQDEKLFF.

The chain joins TRBV6-5 to TRBJ2-5; D may be TRBD1 (5 bases). The CDR3 covers 13 residues. Trimming removed 4 bases at V and 2 bases at J, with 8 bases between. The germline V gene encodes CDR1 MNHEY and CDR2 SVGAGI. The CDR3 loop is CASSSTDQETQYF. DNA of the CDR3: TGTGCCAGCAGTTCGACAGATCAAGAGACCCAGTACTTC.

The V call is TRBV5-4, the J call TRBJ2-1; D is possibly TRBD1 (6 bases). This CDR3 region has 15 residues. The germline CDR1 and CDR2 sequences are SGHNT and YYREEE (reference sequence). The V gene lost 0 bases and the J gene lost 4 bases, with 11 bases spanning the gap. CDR3 loop: CASSLGWGRYNEQFF. The CDR3 DNA is TGTGCCAGCAGCTTGGGGTGGGGGCGATACAATGAGCAGTTCTTC.

CDR3 DNA sequence: TGTGCCAGCAGCGGACCGACCCCGGGCACCGGGGAGCTGTTTTTT. Amino acids: CASSGPTPGTGELFF. The chain has TRBV9 and TRBJ2-2, with D uncertain. Between the trimmed V and J ends, which lost 3 bases and 4 bases, there was a span of 13 bases. CDR1 SGDLS and CDR2 YYNGEE come from the germline V gene. The CDR3 covers 15 residues.

This CDR3 reads CAMSPGATSYEQYF. The CDR3 coding sequence is TGTGCCATGAGTCCAGGGGCGACATCCTACGAGCAGTACTTC. The chain combines TRBV10-3 with TRBJ2-7; TRBD1 is a possible D gene (6 bases). Germline loops: CDR1 ENHRY, CDR2 SYGVKD. V lost 9 bases, J lost 1 base, and 16 bases lay in between. This CDR3 is built from 14 residues.